This T cell receptor beta chain was sequenced during a study of T cell clones after liver transplantation (dated by TCRdb to the late 2010s). As for the study more broadly: ITN030ST, the source of the samples, was a randomized trial that attempted immunosuppression withdrawal within 2 years of liver transplantation. Third party-reactive TCRbeta sequences were also identified from pre-transplant MLRs to serve as an antigen-independent comparator for donor-reactive sequences. Until randomization at 12-24 months post-transplant, subjects were given standard immunosuppression, with no induction therapy. To count as tolerant, a recipient had to stay completely off immunosuppression for at least one year without liver enzymes climbing beyond twice the upper limit of normal. Three of the eight recipients were HCV-positive; the others were transplanted for non-autoimmune, non-viral indications. After a pre-transplant mixed lymphocyte reaction, TCRbeta sequencing was used to pinpoint donor-reactive T cell clones, which were subsequently tracked in post-transplant blood. Of the 8 liver transplant recipients making up the studied cohort, 3 were classified as tolerant and 5 as non-tolerant.

Reading from cysteine to phenylalanine, the CDR3 counts 14 amino acids. Only CDR3 DNA remains: 42 bases, in frame from the first base. From a lookup of the germline V gene, CDR1 and CDR2 are SGHRS and YFSETQ. At the junction V is shortened by 0 bases and J by 7 bases, with 11 bases in between. The full study reports these points: Circulating donor-reactive CD4 TCRbeta sequences fell significantly post-transplant in most of the 8 subjects, irrespective of tolerance or HCV status. When repertoire turnover was accounted for, significantly reduced detection of donor-reactive sequences was found in 7 of 8 subjects for CD4 and in 8 of 8 subjects for CD8. Without allograft tissue specimens, donor-reactive T cells may have migrated into the graft rather than being deleted. The conclusions were considered preliminary, being limited by small, heterogeneous patient numbers and non-standardized post-transplant time points. Low numbers of available donor cells limited the measurable donor-reactive repertoire in a couple of subjects. Donor-reactive sequences decreased more than third party-reactive sequences, which suggests partial antigen-specific deletion that was not related to withdrawal success.

Using immunoSEQ, frozen genomic DNA was subjected to high-throughput TCRbeta CDR3 sequencing, a process that included PCR amplification, mapping, bias correction and internal controls. Concerning the study's data processing: Only productive rearrangements were retained, with each unique TCRbeta sequence defined by its CDR3 nucleotide sequence together with its V and J gene. Donor-reactive sequences required at least 5-fold expansion in CFSE-low cells versus unstimulated pre-transplant cells and at least 0.01% frequency. To ensure at least 90% detection power, minimum frequency thresholds were set for each subject based on that subject's lowest-template unstimulated sample. Jensen-Shannon divergence between the top 1000 TCRbeta sequences after and before transplant was used to measure repertoire turnover. Changes in detection of donor-reactive sequences were assessed with two-sided Fisher's exact tests. TCRdb carries this immuneACCESS record with in-frame sequences only. Its versions omit some clonotypes, under half of them owing to an unresolved V gene in the studies checked, with the rest unexplained. Clone size and V and J calls were adopted from that table, with D and trimming inferred from the DNA. The sample contains about 5,800 clones, approximately 31% of them found a single time. The top ten hold 15% to 20% of the sample.

This clone was seen more than once but under ten times. Which antigen it targets is not known. No clone much larger than this one lies a single base away; base qualities are absent. Proliferating CFSE-low cells from the MLR were sequenced to define alloreactive TCRbeta sequences. In CFSE-MLRs, pre-transplant recipient cells were stimulated with donor PBMCs, splenocytes or lymph node cells, or with third-party PBMCs. All 8 studied subjects were randomized to immunosuppression withdrawal. The Qiagen DNeasy Blood and Tissue Kit was used to isolate genomic DNA. The source of this sequence is a human patient who received a liver transplant. Some T cells may be donor cells from the graft after a transplant. Material: CD4+ T cells from cultured PBMCs. The chain is encoded by TRBV5-1 joined to TRBJ1-5, with the D gene not confidently named. The DNA sequence reads TGCGCCAGCAGCTTGGGTCAGTTTGGACAGCCCCAGCATTTT. It translates as CASSLGQFGQPQHF.